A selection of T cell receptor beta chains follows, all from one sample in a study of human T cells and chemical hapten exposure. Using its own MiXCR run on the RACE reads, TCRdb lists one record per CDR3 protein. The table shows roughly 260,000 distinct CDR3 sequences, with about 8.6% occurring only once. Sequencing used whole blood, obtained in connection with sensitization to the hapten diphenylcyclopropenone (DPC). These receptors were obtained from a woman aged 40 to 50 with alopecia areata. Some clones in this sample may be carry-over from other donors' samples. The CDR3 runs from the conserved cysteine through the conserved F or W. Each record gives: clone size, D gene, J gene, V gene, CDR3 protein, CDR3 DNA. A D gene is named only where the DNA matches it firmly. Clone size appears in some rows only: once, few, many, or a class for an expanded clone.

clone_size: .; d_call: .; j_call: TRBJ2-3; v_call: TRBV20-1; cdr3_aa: CSPRLSTDTQYF; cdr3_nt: TGCAGTCCGAGACTCAGCACAGATACGCAGTATTTT
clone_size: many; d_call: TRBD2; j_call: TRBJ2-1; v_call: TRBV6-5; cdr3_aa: CASSYSGGRGYNEQFF; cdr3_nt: TGTGCCAGCAGTTACTCGGGCGGGAGGGGGTACAATGAGCAGTTCTTC
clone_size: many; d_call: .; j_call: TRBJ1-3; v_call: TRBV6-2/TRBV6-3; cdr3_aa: CATLAGSGNTIYF; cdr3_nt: TGTGCCACGCTCGCGGGCTCTGGAAACACCATATATTTT
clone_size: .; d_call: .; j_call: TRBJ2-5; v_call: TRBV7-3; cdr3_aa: CASSFRPSRETQYF; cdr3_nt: TGTGCCAGCAGCTTCCGCCCCTCTAGGGAGACCCAGTACTTC
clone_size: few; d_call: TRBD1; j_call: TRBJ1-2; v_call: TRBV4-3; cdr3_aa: CASSQDHGQGRPYTF; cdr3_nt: TGCGCCAGCAGCCAAGATCACGGACAGGGGCGCCCTTACACCTTC
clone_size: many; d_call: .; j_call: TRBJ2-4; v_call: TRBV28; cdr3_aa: CASSEGPPGGDIQYF; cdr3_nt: TGTGCCAGCAGCGAGGGACCCCCAGGAGGGGACATTCAGTACTTC
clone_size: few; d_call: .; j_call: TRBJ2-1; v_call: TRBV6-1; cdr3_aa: CASTQISDNEQFF; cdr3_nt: TGTGCCAGCACCCAAATTAGTGACAATGAGCAGTTCTTC
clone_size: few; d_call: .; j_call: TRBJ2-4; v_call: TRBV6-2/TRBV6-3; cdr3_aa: CASSYSTGISYF; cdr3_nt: TGTGCCAGCAGTTACTCGACTGGGATAAGCTACTTC
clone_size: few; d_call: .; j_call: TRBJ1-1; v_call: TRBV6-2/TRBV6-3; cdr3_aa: CASISPPDRVTEAFF; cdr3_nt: TGTGCCAGCATCTCGCCCCCTGACAGAGTGACTGAAGCTTTCTTT
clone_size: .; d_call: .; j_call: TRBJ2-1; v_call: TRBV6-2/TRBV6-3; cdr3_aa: CARRASLRGNEQFF; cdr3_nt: TGTGCCCGCAGGGCGTCGCTCCGAGGCAATGAGCAGTTCTTC
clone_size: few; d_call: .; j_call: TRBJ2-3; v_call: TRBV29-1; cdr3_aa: CSVETPQYF; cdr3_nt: TGCAGCGTTGAAACGCCGCAGTATTTT
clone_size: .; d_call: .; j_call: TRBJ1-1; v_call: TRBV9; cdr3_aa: CASSVAPAGSEAFF; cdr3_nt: TGTGCCAGCAGCGTAGCCCCCGCGGGGTCTGAAGCTTTCTTT
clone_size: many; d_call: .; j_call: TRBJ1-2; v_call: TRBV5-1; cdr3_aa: CASSLSNRNYGYTF; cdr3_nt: TGCGCCAGCAGCTTGAGCAACCGTAACTATGGCTACACCTTC
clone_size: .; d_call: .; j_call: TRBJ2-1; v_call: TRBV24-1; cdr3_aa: CATSDLGLGWNEQFF; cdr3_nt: TGTGCCACCAGTGATTTGGGGTTGGGATGGAATGAGCAGTTCTTC
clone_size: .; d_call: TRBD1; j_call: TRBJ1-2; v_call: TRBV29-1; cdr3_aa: CSVVPGQGVYGYTF; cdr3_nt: TGCAGCGTTGTCCCGGGACAGGGAGTCTATGGCTACACCTTC
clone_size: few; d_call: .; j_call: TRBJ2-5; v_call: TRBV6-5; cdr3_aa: CASTSGLLGGTQYF; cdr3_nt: TGTGCCAGCACCTCGGGACTGCTCGGAGGGACCCAGTACTTC
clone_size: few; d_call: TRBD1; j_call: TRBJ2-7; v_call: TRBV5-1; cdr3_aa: CASSPGAGGMYEQYF; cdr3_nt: TGCGCCAGCAGCCCAGGGGCAGGGGGCATGTACGAGCAGTACTTC
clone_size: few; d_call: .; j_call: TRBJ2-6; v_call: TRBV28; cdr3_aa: CASRPGPGANVLTF; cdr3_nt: TGTGCCAGCAGGCCAGGGCCCGGGGCCAACGTCCTGACTTTC
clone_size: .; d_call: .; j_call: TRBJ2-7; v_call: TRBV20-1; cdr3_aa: CSARDADGLSSYEQYF; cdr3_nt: TGCAGTGCTCGGGATGCCGACGGTTTGAGCTCCTACGAGCAGTACTTC
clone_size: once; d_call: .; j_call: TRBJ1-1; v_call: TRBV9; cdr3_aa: CASSVGTIMNTEAFF; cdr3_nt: TGTGCCAGCAGCGTAGGGACAATCATGAACACTGAAGCTTTCTTT
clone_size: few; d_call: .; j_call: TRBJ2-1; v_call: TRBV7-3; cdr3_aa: CASSLALTRNNEQFF; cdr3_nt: TGTGCCAGCAGCTTAGCCCTTACTAGAAACAATGAGCAGTTCTTC
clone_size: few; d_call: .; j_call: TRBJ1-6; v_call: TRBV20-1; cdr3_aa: CSARRTSYNSPLHF; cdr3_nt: TGCAGTGCTAGACGGACCTCCTATAATTCACCCCTCCACTTT
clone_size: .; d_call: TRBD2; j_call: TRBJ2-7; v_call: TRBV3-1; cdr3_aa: CASSQVKSGRREF; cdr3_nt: TGTGCCAGCAGCCAAGTTAAGAGCGGGAGGCGCGAATTC
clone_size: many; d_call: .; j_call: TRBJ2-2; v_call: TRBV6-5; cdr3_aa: CASSYSGGGRATGELFF; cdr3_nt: TGTGCCAGCAGTTACTCGGGAGGGGGCCGGGCCACCGGGGAGCTGTTTTTT
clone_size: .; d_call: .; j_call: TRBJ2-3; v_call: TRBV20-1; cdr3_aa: CSAFQGLTDTQYF; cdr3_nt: TGCAGTGCTTTTCAAGGCCTCACAGATACGCAGTATTTT
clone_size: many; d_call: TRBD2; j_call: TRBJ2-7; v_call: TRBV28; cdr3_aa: CASSGLAGDREQYF; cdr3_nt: TGTGCCAGCAGTGGGCTAGCGGGAGATCGGGAGCAGTACTTC
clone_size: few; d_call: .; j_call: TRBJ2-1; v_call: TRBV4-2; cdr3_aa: CASSQERDANEQFF; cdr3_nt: TGTGCCAGCAGCCAAGAACGGGACGCCAATGAGCAGTTCTTC
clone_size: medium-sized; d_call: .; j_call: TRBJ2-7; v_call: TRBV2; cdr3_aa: CASKGGYEQYF; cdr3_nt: TGTGCCAGCAAAGGGGGCTACGAGCAGTACTTC
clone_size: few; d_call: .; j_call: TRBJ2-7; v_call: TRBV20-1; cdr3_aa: CSARDSIIYEQYF; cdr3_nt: TGCAGTGCTAGAGATTCCATTATTTACGAGCAGTACTTC
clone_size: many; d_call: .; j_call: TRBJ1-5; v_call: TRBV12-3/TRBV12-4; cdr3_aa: CASRFGQGDQPQHF; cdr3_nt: TGTGCCAGCAGGTTCGGGCAGGGAGATCAGCCCCAGCATTTT
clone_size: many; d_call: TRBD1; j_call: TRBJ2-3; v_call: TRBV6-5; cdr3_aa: CASRRQGAFTDTQYF; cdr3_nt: TGTGCCAGCAGGAGACAGGGGGCTTTCACAGATACGCAGTATTTT
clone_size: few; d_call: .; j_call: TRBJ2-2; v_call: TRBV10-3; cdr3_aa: CAITTGTVGELFF; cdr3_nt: TGTGCCATCACCACAGGGACGGTCGGGGAGCTGTTTTTT
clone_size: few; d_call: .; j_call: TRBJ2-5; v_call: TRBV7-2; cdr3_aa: CASSFQTGPQETQYF; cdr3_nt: TGTGCCAGCAGCTTCCAAACAGGGCCTCAGGAGACCCAGTACTTC
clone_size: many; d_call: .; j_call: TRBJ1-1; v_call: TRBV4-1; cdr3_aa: CASSSSGSGAFF; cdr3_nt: TGCGCCAGCAGCTCTTCGGGCTCGGGGGCTTTCTTT
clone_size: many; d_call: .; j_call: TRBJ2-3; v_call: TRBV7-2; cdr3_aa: CASSLTGPTDTQYF; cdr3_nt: TGTGCCAGCAGCTTAACGGGGCCCACAGATACGCAGTATTTT
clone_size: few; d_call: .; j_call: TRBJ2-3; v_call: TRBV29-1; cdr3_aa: CSALEGPPDTQYF; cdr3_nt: TGCAGCGCCTTGGAGGGCCCCCCAGATACGCAGTATTTT
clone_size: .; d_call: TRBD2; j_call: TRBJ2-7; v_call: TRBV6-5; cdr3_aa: CATLGAGLNYEQYF; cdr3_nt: TGTGCCACCCTCGGAGCGGGACTTAACTACGAGCAGTACTTC
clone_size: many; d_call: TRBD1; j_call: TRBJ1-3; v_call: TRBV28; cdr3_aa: CASSRDRRVVNTIYF; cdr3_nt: TGTGCCAGCAGTCGGGACAGGCGGGTAGTGAACACCATATATTTT
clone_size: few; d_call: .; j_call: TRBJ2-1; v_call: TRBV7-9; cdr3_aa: CASRSTLNEQFF; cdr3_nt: TGTGCCAGCAGATCTACCCTCAATGAGCAGTTCTTC
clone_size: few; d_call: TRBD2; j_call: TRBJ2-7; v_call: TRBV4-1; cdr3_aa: CASSQDRSGTRYEQYF; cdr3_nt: TGCGCCAGCAGCCAAGATCGCAGCGGGACTCGGTACGAGCAGTACTTC
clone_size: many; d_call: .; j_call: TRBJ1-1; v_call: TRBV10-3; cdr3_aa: CAISPRTRNTEAFF; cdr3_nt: TGTGCCATCAGTCCCCGGACACGGAACACTGAAGCTTTCTTT
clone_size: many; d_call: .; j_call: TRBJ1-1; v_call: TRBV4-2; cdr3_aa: CASSQGREDTEAFF; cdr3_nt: TGTGCCAGCAGCCAAGGCAGGGAAGACACTGAAGCTTTCTTT
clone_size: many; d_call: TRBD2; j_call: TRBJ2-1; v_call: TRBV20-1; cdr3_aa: CSAGLAGVSHEQFF; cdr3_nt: TGCAGTGCCGGACTAGCGGGAGTGAGCCATGAGCAGTTCTTC
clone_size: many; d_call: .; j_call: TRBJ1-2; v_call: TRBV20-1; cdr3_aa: CSASYASYTF; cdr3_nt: TGCAGTGCTAGTTATGCATCCTACACCTTC
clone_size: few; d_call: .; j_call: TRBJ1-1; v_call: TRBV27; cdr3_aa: CASSLGRATEAFF; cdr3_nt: TGTGCCAGCAGTTTAGGCAGGGCCACTGAAGCTTTCTTT
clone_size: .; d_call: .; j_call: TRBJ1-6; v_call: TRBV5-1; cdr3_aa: CASSPTEVHNSPLHF; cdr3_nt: TGCGCCAGCAGCCCGACGGAAGTTCATAATTCACCCCTCCACTTT
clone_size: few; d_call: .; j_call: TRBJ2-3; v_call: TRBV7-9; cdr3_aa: CASSLGLSGRPSDTQYF; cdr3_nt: TGTGCCAGCAGCTTAGGATTGTCGGGACGCCCCTCAGATACGCAGTATTTT
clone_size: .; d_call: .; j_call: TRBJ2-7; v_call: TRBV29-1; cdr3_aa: CSVGGVLSYEQYF; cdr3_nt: TGCAGCGTTGGCGGGGTGCTCTCCTACGAGCAGTACTTC
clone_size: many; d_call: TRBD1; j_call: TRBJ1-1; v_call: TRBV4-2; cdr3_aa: CASSQEGQMNTEAFF; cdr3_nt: TGTGCCAGCAGCCAAGAGGGACAGATGAACACTGAAGCTTTCTTT
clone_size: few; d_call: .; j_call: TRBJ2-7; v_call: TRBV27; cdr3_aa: CASTLLWRTTSYEQYF; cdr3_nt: TGTGCCAGCACCCTACTTTGGCGGACGACCTCCTACGAGCAGTACTTC
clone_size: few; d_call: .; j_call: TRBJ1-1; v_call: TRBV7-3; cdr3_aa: CASSLNVNTEAFF; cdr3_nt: TGTGCCAGCAGCTTAAACGTGAACACTGAAGCTTTCTTT
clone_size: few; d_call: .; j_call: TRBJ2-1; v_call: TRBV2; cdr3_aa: CASRGVASSYNEQFF; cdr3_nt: TGTGCCAGCAGGGGGGTCGCTAGCTCCTACAATGAGCAGTTCTTC
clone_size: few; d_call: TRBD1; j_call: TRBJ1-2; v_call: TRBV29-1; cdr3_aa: CSVVPGQGRGVYGYTF; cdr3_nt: TGCAGCGTCGTCCCGGGACAGGGTCGTGGAGTATATGGCTACACCTTC
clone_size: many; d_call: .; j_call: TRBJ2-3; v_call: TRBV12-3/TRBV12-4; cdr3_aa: CASSFIIDTQYF; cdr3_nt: TGTGCCAGCAGTTTTATTATAGATACGCAGTATTTT
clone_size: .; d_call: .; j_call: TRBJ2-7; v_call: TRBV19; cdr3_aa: CASSIRQGLYEQYF; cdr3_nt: TGTGCCAGTAGTATTCGACAGGGACTCTACGAGCAGTACTTC
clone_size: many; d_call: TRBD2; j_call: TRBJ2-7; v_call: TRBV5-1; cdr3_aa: CASSLTSGSYEQYF; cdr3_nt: TGTGCCAGCAGTTTGACTAGCGGGAGTTACGAGCAGTACTTC